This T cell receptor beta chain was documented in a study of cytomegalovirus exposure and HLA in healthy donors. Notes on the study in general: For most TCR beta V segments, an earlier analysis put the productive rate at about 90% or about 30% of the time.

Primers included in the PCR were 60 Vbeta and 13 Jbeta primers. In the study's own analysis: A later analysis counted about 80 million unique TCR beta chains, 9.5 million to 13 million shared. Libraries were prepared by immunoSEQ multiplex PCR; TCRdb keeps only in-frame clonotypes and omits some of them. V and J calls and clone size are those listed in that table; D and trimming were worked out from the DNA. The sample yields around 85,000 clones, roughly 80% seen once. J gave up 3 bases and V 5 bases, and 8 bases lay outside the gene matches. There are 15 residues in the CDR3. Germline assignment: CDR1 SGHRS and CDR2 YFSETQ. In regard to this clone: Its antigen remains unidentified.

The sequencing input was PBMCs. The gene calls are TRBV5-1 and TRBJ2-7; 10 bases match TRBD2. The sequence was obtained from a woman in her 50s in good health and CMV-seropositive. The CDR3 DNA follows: TGCGCCAGCAGGGAGCTAGCGGGGGCTCACTACGAGCAGTACTTC. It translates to CASRELAGAHYEQYF.